This T cell receptor (beta chain) was retrieved from a study of OX40 agonist ivuxolimab in advanced cancers. Regarding this clone: Its matching antigen is unknown.

The CDR3 covers 20 residues. Germline CDR1 ENHRY, CDR2 SYGVKD. V lost 6 bases and J lost 3; bases outside the gene matches: 18. Study-level findings and limits: Patients with a partial response at 0.1-3.0 mg/kg had among the lowest clonal expansion.

Data came from immunoSEQ multiplex PCR; TCRdb stores just in-frame clones and leaves some out. The table lists approximately 81,000 clones, 85% to 90% of them singletons, with more than 0.45% in the top ten. This TCR derives from an adult with an advanced solid tumor such as melanoma, head and neck, liver or kidney cancer. The genes are TRBV10-3 and TRBJ2-7; 15 positions agree with TRBD2. Sequences were derived from CD4+ or CD8+ T cells sorted from blood, sampled in a trial of the OX40 agonist ivuxolimab. The CDR3 protein is CAISGTSGGLPPQGLYEQYF. The DNA of the CDR3 is TGTGCCATCAGCGGGACTAGCGGGGGGCTCCCACCCCAGGGACTCTACGAGCAGTACTTC.